This T cell receptor (beta chain) was identified during a study of molecular identifiers for immune sequencing clone quantification. General study results and limits: Jurkat TCR RNA spiked in from one cell reportedly remained identifiable amid about a million naive cells.

Worth noting for this clonotype: Its antigen is not known.

Library preparation followed earlier protocols using designated TCR primers. TCRdb itself ran the PCR reads through MiXCR, one entry per CDR3 protein. Of around 470,000 distinct CDR3 sequences listed, 20% to 25% are singletons. The sequencing input was naive CD8+ T cells from blood, with Jurkat cell RNA spiked in. Described subset: FACS-sorted CD8+CD4-CCR7+CD45RA+ naive T cells. This receptor was obtained from a human donor in good health. Some libraries in this study had Jurkat cell RNA spiked in.

The CDR3 protein is CASSWTGSEAETQYF. In nucleotides, the CDR3 is TGTGCCAGCAGTTGGACAGGGTCCGAAGCAGAGACCCAGTACTTC. V is TRBV27 and J is TRBJ2-5; the match to TRBD1 covers 8 bases. Trimming at V came to 4 bases and at J to 4 bases, leaving 8 bases not matched to a gene. Germline loops: CDR1 MNHEY, CDR2 SMNVEV (reference sequence). The CDR3 is made up of 15 amino acids.